The clone carrying this T cell receptor beta chain was detected only once. Sequencing used immunoSEQ multiplex PCR; TCRdb keeps in-frame clones, though not all of them. The sample shows over 300,000 clones, 80% to 90% of them seen only once. This entry is derived from a study of blood T cell repertoires in COVID-19. The CDR3 has 14 residues. The ends lost 2 bases at V and 6 bases at J; junction bases unmatched: 6. Germline V gene data show CDR1 as SGHRS and CDR2 as YFSETQ. Specimen: peripheral blood. The chain has TRBV5-1 and TRBJ1-2, with TRBD1 matching 8 bases. The sequence was collected from a man aged 18-30 years who had recovered from COVID-19. CDR3 in amino acids: CASSFSTGADGYTF. The CDR3 bases are TGCGCCAGCAGCTTTTCGACAGGGGCAGATGGCTACACCTTC.